This TCR beta chain was recovered during a study of T cell responses to AZD1222 COVID-19 vaccine. The study, taken as a whole, reports: Receipt of two AZD1222 doses was followed by a rise in Spike-specific TCR breadth and depth. Spike regions recognized by vaccine-associated CD4 TCRs spanned the protein, led by 160-218 and 743-854. Sampling that yielded the repertoires occurred only after the peak T cell response. Females made up more of the donors, who were largely white British, and clonal diversity may have come out too low.

The method was immunoSEQ multiplex PCR; TCRdb's version includes in-frame clones alone and lacks a portion of them. In the table there are 150,000 to 250,000 clones, about 93% of which are singletons. CDR3 length: 15 amino acids. V shed 4 bases and J 0 bases; nucleotides not matched to a gene: 3. Germline CDR1 and CDR2: SGHDN and FVKESK. This clone is a singleton in its sample. Its antigen is still unknown. Here the sequenced sample was peripheral blood, taken 28 days after the second AZD1222 dose. The clonotype originates from an adult who received the AZD1222 COVID-19 vaccine. J is TRBJ2-1 and V is TRBV14, with TRBD1 matching over 7 bases. The CDR3 protein is CASSLQGSSYNEQFF. CDR3 in DNA: TGTGCCAGCAGCCTACAGGGGAGCTCCTACAATGAGCAGTTCTTC.